These 28 T cell receptor beta chains came from one sample sequenced in a study of monozygotic twins with inflammatory bowel disease. For each CDR3 protein, TCRdb gives one entry from its re-call of the 5' RACE reads, without DNA. The sample includes about 300,000 distinct CDR3 sequences. The sequenced sample was blood. The receptors stem from a human donor with ulcerative colitis or Crohn's disease, or a healthy co-twin of an affected twin (not recorded which).

The chain is built from TRBV12-3 or TRBV12-4 and TRBJ1-1. There are 13 residues in the CDR3. The CDR3 spells CASSREENTEAFF.

The rearrangement joins TRBV6-5 to TRBJ2-1. Germline CDR1 reads MNHEY; CDR2 reads SVGAGI. This CDR3 contains 13 residues. This CDR3 is CASSFNGVGEQFF.

The V and J genes are TRBV7-2 and TRBJ2-3; TCRdb calls TRBD2, which cannot be checked without DNA. CDR3 length: 16 residues. CDR1 and CDR2 from the germline V gene are SGHTA and FQGNSA. The CDR3 is CASSFSSGGARDTQYF.

This chain uses TRBV4-3 with TRBJ2-2. In germline, CDR1 is LGHNA, CDR2 YSLEER. The CDR3 contains 17 residues. This chain's CDR3 is CASSQELGTANTGELFF.

The CDR3: CASSLRSAWDRGSNEQYF. The J gene is TRBJ2-7, the V gene TRBV14; TCRdb's D call of TRBD1 is untestable without DNA. CDR1 and CDR2 (germline): SGHDN, FVKESK. The CDR3 is 18 residues long.

The chain uses TRBV3-1 and TRBJ2-7. The CDR3 has 13 amino acids. Germline values: CDR1 LGHDT, CDR2 YNNKEL (reference sequence). CDR3 residues: CASSQATFDEQYF.

The chain is built from TRBV5-1 and TRBJ1-1. The CDR3 sequence is 14 residues long. Germline assignment: CDR1 SGHRS and CDR2 YFSETQ. CDR3 sequence reads: CASSADLPNTEAFF.

The V call is TRBV20-1, the J call TRBJ1-5; the D gene TCRdb calls, TRBD1, cannot be checked with no DNA. CDR1 is DFQATT, CDR2 SNEGSKA, per germline (reference sequence). The CDR3 consists of 14 residues. The CDR3 spells CSAPRQGRNQPQHF.

V gene TRBV12-3 or TRBV12-4 combines with J gene TRBJ2-5. The CDR3 has 14 residues. CDR3 residues: CASSSRVLGETQYF.

The chain links TRBV5-4 to TRBJ1-2; TCRdb names TRBD1, which stays unverified in the absence of DNA. The germline CDR1 and CDR2 sequences are SGHNT and YYREEE (reference sequence). The CDR3 extends over 13 amino acids. The CDR3 region is CASTPQGNYGYTF.

The chain has TRBV19 and TRBJ2-2. The CDR3 consists of 13 residues. CDR1 and CDR2 (germline): LNHDA, SQIVND (reference sequence). The CDR3 region is CASSIWDTGELFF. Supplemented by reference TRBV19 and TRBJ2-2, the full variable domain reads DGGITQSPKYLFRKEGQNVTLSCEQNLNHDAMYWYRQDPGQGLRLIYYSQIVNDFQKGDIAEGYSVSREKKESFPLTVTSAQKNPTAFYLCASSIWDTGELFFGEGSRLTVL.

The chain carries TRBV6-6 and TRBJ1-5; TCRdb picks TRBD1, but there is no DNA to check that call. Germline V gives CDR1 MNHNY, CDR2 SVGAGI (reference sequence). The CDR3 length is 14 residues. The CDR3 protein is CATKPQGGNQPQHF.

The chain combines TRBV6-1 with TRBJ1-5; absent DNA, TCRdb's TRBD1 call cannot be checked. The CDR3 is 17 residues long. In germline, CDR1 is MNHNS, CDR2 SASEGT. The CDR3 here is CASSLDRPQESNQPQHF.

The chain combines TRBV5-1 with TRBJ2-5; TCRdb calls TRBD2, which cannot be checked without DNA. The CDR3 is 12 amino acids. Germline loops: CDR1 SGHRS, CDR2 YFSETQ. The CDR3 loop reads CASSREQETQYF.

The chain is built from TRBV9 and TRBJ2-5; TCRdb proposes TRBD2, but this gene call is untestable without DNA. This CDR3 spans 17 amino acids. Germline lookup yields CDR1 SGDLS and CDR2 YYNGEE. The CDR3 here is CASSRGVYARGQETQYF.

The chain couples TRBV5-6 to TRBJ2-5; TCRdb's D call of TRBD2 is untestable without DNA. Germline-derived CDR1 and CDR2 are SGHDT and YYEEEE. This CDR3 is 15 amino acids long. The CDR3 is CASSLAGVQQETQYF.

The rearrangement joins TRBV12-3 or TRBV12-4 to TRBJ1-5; lacking DNA, the TRBD1 call made by TCRdb goes unchecked. There are 15 residues in the CDR3. Here the CDR3 reads CASSFAGQGNQPQHF.

J is TRBJ2-1 and V is TRBV5-1; lacking DNA, the TRBD2 call made by TCRdb goes unchecked. In germline, CDR1 is SGHRS, CDR2 YFSETQ. CDR3 length: 17 amino acids. The CDR3 is CASSLALLAGSYNEQFF.

The V gene is TRBV6-1, the J gene TRBJ2-1; TCRdb indicates TRBD2, and absent DNA this call remains unverified. CDR1 is MNHNS, CDR2 SASEGT, per germline. The CDR3 is 15 amino acids. The chain's CDR3 is CASSLRGLVDNEQFF.

The V call is TRBV7-2, the J call TRBJ1-6; there is no DNA to check the TCRdb D call of TRBD1. Germline CDR1 reads SGHTA; CDR2 reads FQGNSA. The CDR3 runs 16 residues. CDR3 sequence: CASSLGMGGPDSPLHF.

V is TRBV11-2 and J is TRBJ2-4; checking the TCRdb D call of TRBD1 is not possible without DNA. The CDR3 runs 11 residues. Germline-derived CDR1 and CDR2 are SGHAT and FQNNGV. The CDR3 loop reads CASRQGTIQYF.

Here the CDR3 reads CASTPAGTSGYGFF. The chain joins TRBV12-3 or TRBV12-4 to TRBJ2-1; TCRdb calls TRBD1, which cannot be checked without DNA. This CDR3 is 14 amino acids long.

V is TRBV20-1 and J is TRBJ1-1; the TCRdb call, TRBD1, lacks DNA for checking. Per the germline V gene, CDR1 is DFQATT and CDR2 is SNEGSKA (reference sequence). This CDR3 is 12 amino acids long. The CDR3: CSARQRNTEAFF.

The chain employs TRBV5-1 and TRBJ2-2; TCRdb gives TRBD2 as the D gene, but with no DNA this cannot be confirmed. This CDR3 has 15 amino acids. CDR1 is SGHRS and CDR2 is YFSETQ in the germline V gene. The CDR3 loop is CASSTRGANTGELFF. The whole variable domain, filled in from reference TRBV5-1 and TRBJ2-2, reads KAGVTQTPRYLIKTRGQQVTLSCSPISGHRSVSWYQQTPGQGLQFLFEYFSETQRNKGNFPGRFSGRQFSNSRSEMNVSTLELGDSALYLCASSTRGANTGELFFGEGSRLTVL.

The chain uses TRBV10-3 and TRBJ1-5; there is no DNA to check the TCRdb D call of TRBD1. The CDR3 covers 15 residues. Germline V gene lookup returns CDR1 ENHRY and CDR2 SYGVKD. This CDR3 reads CAISEVTGGNQPQHF.

The chain employs TRBV7-3 and TRBJ2-1; absent DNA, TCRdb's TRBD1 call cannot be checked. The CDR3 runs 13 residues. The germline V gene encodes CDR1 SGHTA and CDR2 FQGTGA. The CDR3 protein is CASASGARNEHFF.

The V and J genes are TRBV4-3 and TRBJ2-1; absent DNA, TCRdb's TRBD1 call cannot be checked. Looked up from germline, CDR1 is LGHNA and CDR2 is YSLEER. The CDR3 covers 15 residues. CDR3 protein: CASSQNCRGGNEQFF.

V is TRBV6-4 and J is TRBJ1-5; TCRdb picks TRBD1, but there is no DNA to check that call. The CDR3 sequence is 15 residues long. The germline gives CDR1 MRHNA, CDR2 SNTAGT. CDR3 sequence: CASSETGSRLQPQHF.